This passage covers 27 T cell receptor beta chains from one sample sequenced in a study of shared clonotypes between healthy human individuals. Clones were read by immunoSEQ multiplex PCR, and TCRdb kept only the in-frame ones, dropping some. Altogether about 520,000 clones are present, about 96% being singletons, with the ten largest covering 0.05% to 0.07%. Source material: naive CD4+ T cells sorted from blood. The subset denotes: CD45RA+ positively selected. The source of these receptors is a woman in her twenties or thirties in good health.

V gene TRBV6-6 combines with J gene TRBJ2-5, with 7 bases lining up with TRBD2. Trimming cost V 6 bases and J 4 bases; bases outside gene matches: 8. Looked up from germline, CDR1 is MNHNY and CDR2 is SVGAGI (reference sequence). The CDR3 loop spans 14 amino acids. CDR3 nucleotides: TGTGCCAGCAGCGGCGGGAGTACGGGAGAGACCCAGTACTTC. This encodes CASSGGSTGETQYF.

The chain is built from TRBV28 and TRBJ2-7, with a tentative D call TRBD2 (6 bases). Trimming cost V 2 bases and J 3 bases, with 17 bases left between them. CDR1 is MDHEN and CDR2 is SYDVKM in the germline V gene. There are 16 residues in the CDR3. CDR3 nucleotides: TGTGCCAGCAGTTTAGGAGGGACCGTGGTCAACTACGAGCAGTACTTC. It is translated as CASSLGGTVVNYEQYF.

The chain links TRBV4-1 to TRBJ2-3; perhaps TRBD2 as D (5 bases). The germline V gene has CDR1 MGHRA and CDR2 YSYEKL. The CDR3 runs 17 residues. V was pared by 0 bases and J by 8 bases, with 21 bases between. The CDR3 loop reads CASSQDKAGLPRFTQYF. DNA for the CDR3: TGCGCCAGCAGCCAAGATAAGGCGGGCCTTCCTCGTTTTACGCAGTATTTT.

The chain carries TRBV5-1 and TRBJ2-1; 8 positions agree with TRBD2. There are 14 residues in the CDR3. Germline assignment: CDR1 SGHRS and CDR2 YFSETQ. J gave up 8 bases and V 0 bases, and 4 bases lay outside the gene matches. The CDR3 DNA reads TGCGCCAGCAGCTTGGTGGCGGGGGGCGATGAGCAGTTCTTC. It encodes CASSLVAGGDEQFF. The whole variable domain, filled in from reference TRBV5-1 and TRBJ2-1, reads KAGVTQTPRYLIKTRGQQVTLSCSPISGHRSVSWYQQTPGQGLQFLFEYFSETQRNKGNFPGRFSGRQFSNSRSEMNVSTLELGDSALYLCASSLVAGGDEQFFGPGTRLTVL.

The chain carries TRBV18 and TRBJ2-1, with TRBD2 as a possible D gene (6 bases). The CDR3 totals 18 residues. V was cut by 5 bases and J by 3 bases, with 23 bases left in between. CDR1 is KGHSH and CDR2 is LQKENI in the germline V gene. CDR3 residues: CASSAGTPSLPGYNEQFF. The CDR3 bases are TGTGCCAGCTCAGCCGGGACTCCTTCCCTACCGGGCTACAATGAGCAGTTCTTC.

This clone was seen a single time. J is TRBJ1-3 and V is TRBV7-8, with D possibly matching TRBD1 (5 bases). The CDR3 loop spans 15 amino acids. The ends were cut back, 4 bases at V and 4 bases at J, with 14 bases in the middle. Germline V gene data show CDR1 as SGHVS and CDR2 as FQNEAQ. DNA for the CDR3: TGTGCCAGCAGCTCAGGGATTTTCGCAGGAAACACCATATATTTT. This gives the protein CASSSGIFAGNTIYF. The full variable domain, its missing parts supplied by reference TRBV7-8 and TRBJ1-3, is GAGVSQSPRYKVAKRGQDVALRCDPISGHVSLFWYQQALGQGPEFLTYFQNEAQLDKSGLPSDRFFAERPEGSVSTLKIQRTQQEDSAVYLCASSSGIFAGNTIYFGEGSWLTVV.

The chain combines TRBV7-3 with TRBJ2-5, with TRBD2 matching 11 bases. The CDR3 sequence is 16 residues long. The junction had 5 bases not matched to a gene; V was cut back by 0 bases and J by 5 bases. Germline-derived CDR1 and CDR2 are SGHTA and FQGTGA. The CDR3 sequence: CASSLTGLAGRETQYF. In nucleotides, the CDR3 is TGTGCCAGCAGCTTAACCGGACTAGCGGGCAGGGAGACCCAGTACTTC.

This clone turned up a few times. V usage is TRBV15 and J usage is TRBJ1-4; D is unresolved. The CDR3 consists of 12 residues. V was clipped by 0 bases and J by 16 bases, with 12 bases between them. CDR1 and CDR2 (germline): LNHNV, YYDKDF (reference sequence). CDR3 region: CATSRDSGVPFF. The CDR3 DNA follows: TGTGCCACCAGCAGAGATAGTGGGGTACCGTTTTTT.

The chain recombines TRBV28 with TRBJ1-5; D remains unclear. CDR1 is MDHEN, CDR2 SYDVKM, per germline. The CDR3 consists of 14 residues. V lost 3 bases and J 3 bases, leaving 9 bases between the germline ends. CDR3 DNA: TGTGCCAGCAGTTTCAACAGAAACAATCAGCCCCAGCATTTT. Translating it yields CASSFNRNNQPQHF. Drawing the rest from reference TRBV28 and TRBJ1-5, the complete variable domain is DVKVTQSSRYLVKRTGEKVFLECVQDMDHENMFWYRQDPGLGLRLIYFSYDVKMKEKGDIPEGYSVSREKKERFSLILESASTNQTSMYLCASSFNRNNQPQHFGDGTRLSIL.

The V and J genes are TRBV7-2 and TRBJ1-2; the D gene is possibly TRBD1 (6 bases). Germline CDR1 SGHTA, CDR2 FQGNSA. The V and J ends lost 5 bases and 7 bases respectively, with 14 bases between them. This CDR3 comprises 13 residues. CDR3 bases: TGTGCCAGCAGCCCTGGGACACTGTCTGGCTACACCTTC. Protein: CASSPGTLSGYTF.

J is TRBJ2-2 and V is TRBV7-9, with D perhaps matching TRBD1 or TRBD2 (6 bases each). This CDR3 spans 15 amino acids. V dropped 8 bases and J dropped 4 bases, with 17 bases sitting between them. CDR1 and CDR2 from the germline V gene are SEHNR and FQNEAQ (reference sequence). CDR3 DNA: TGTGCCAGCCTGGGCCGGGGGCTGGGCACCGGGGAGCTGTTTTTT. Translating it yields CASLGRGLGTGELFF.

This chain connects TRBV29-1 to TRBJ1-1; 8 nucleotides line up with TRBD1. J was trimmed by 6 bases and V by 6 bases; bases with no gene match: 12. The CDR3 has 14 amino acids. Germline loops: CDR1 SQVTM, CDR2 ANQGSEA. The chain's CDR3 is CSVKQGEFEAEAFF. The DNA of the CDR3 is TGCAGCGTCAAACAGGGGGAGTTTGAGGCTGAAGCTTTCTTT.

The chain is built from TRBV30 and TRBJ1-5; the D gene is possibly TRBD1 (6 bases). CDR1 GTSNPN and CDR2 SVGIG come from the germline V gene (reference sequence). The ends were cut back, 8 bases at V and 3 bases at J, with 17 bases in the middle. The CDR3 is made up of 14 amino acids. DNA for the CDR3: TGTGCCCTGTCTATGGGGGGCATCAATCAGCCCCAGCATTTT. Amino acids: CALSMGGINQPQHF.

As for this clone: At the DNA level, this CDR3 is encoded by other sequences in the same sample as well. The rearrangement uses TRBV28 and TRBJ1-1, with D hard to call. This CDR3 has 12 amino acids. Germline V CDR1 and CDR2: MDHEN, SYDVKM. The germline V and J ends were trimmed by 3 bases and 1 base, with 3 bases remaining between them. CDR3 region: CASSLTNTEAFF. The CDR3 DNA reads TGTGCCAGCAGTTTGACGAACACTGAAGCTTTCTTT.

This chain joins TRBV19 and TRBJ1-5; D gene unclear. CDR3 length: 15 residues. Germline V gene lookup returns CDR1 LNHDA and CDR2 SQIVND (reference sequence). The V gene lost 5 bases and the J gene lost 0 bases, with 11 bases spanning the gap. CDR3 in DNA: TGTGCCAGTAGTTCGGCAGTGTATAGCAATCAGCCCCAGCATTTT. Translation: CASSSAVYSNQPQHF.

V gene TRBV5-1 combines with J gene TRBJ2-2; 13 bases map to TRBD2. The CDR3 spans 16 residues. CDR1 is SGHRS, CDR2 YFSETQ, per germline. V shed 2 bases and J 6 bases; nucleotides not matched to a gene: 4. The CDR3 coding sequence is TGCGCCAGCAGCTTCCTTGGGACTAGCGGGGCCGGGGAGCTGTTTTTT. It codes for CASSFLGTSGAGELFF. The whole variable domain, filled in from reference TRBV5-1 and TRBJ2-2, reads KAGVTQTPRYLIKTRGQQVTLSCSPISGHRSVSWYQQTPGQGLQFLFEYFSETQRNKGNFPGRFSGRQFSNSRSEMNVSTLELGDSALYLCASSFLGTSGAGELFFGEGSRLTVL.

The CDR3 DNA follows: TGCGCCAGCAGCTTGGGGGGATTGTATAATGGCTACACCTTC. It is translated as CASSLGGLYNGYTF. J is TRBJ1-2 and V is TRBV5-1, with D unresolved. Between the trimmed V and J ends, which lost 0 bases and 6 bases, there was a span of 12 bases. CDR1 is SGHRS, CDR2 YFSETQ, per germline. The CDR3 loop spans 14 amino acids.

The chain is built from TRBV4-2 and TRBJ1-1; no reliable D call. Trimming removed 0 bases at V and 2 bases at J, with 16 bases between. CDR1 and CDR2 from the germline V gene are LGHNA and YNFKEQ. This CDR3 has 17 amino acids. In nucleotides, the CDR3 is TGTGCCAGCAGCCAAGATCAGGTATCAGGAGTTAACACTGAAGCTTTCTTT. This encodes CASSQDQVSGVNTEAFF.

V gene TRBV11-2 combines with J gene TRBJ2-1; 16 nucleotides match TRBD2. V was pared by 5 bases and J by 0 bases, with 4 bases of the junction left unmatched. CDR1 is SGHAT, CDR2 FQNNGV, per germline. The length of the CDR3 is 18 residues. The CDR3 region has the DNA TGTGCCAGCAGCAGGGGACTAGCGGGAGGGGGCTCCTACAATGAGCAGTTCTTC. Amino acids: CASSRGLAGGGSYNEQFF.

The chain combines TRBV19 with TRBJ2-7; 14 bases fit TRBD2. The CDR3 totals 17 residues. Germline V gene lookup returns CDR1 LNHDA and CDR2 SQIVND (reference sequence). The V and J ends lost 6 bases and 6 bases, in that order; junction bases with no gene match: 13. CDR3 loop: CASRQQGGGLAGGEQYF. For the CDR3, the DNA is TGTGCCAGTAGGCAACAGGGGGGCGGACTAGCGGGAGGCGAGCAGTACTTC.

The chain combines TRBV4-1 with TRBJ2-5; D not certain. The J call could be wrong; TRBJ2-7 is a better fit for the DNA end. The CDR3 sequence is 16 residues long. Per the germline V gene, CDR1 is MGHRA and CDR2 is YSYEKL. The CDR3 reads CASSNRVRSSSYEQYF. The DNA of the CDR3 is TGCGCCAGCAGCAATAGGGTACGGTCCAGCTCCTACGAGCAGTACTTC.

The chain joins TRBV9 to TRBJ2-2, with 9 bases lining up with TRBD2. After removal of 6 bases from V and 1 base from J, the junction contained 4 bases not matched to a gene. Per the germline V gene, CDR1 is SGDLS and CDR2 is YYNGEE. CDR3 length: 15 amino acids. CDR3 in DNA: TGTGCCAGCACTAGCGGGGTGATGAACACCGGGGAGCTGTTTTTT. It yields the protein CASTSGVMNTGELFF.

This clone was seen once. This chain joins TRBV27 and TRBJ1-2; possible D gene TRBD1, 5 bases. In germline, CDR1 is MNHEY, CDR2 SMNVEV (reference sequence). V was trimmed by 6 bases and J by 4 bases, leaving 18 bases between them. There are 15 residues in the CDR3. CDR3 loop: CASSPTADNRYGYTF. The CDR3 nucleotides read TGTGCCAGCAGCCCGACCGCGGACAATCGCTATGGCTACACCTTC.

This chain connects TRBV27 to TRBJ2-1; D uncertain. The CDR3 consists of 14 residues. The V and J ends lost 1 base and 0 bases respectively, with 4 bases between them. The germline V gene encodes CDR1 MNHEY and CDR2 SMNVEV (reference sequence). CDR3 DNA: TGTGCCAGCAGTTTATTTACCTCCTACAATGAGCAGTTCTTC. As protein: CASSLFTSYNEQFF.

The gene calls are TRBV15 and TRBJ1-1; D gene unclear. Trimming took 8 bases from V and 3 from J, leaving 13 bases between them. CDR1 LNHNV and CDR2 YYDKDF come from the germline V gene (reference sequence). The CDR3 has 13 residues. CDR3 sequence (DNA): TGTGCCACCGGGTACAGACGGGACACTGAAGCTTTCTTT. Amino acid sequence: CATGYRRDTEAFF.

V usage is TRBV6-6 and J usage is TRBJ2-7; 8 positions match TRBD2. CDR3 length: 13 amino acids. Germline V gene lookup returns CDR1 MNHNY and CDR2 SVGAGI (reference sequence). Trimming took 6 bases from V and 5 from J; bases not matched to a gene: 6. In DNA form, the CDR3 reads TGTGCCAGCAGAAATCTAGCGGGCCACGAGCAGTACTTC. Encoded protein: CASRNLAGHEQYF.

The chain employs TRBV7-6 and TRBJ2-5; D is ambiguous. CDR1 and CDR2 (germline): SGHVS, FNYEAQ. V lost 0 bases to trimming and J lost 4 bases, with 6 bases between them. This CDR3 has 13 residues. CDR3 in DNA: TGTGCCAGCAGCTTAGCCACGAGAGAGACCCAGTACTTC. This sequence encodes CASSLATRETQYF.